The 25 T cell receptor beta chains below were found in one sample sequenced in a study of cytomegalovirus exposure and HLA in healthy donors. Use of 60 Vbeta and 13 Jbeta primers characterized the PCR. Some clones are missing from TCRdb's copy, which holds only in-frame ones; the method was immunoSEQ multiplex PCR. Of 100,000 to 150,000 clones in the sample, roughly three quarters were seen once. Sequenced: PBMCs. These receptors all come from a young man in good health and CMV-seropositive.

The chain joins TRBV28 to TRBJ2-3; 16 bases are shared with TRBD2. V lost 0 bases, J lost 2 bases, and 5 bases stayed unmatched. There are 19 residues in the CDR3. In germline, CDR1 is MDHEN, CDR2 SYDVKM. This chain's CDR3 is CASSLWGLAGGGYTDTQYF. The CDR3 DNA follows: TGTGCCAGCAGTTTATGGGGACTAGCGGGAGGGGGATACACAGATACGCAGTATTTT.

V and J are TRBV9 and TRBJ2-2; 8 bases agree with TRBD2. V lost 3 bases and J lost 1; bases outside the gene matches: 5. Germline V CDR1 and CDR2: SGDLS, YYNGEE. CDR3 size: 16 residues. The CDR3 loop is CASSAPSGGNTGELFF. The CDR3 DNA sequence: TGTGCCAGCAGCGCCCCCAGCGGGGGGAACACCGGGGAGCTGTTTTTT.

This chain joins TRBV5-4 and TRBJ2-1; 12 bases align to TRBD1. The CDR3 loop spans 20 amino acids. Per the germline V gene, CDR1 is SGHNT and CDR2 is YYREEE (reference sequence). V shed 4 bases and J 4 bases; nucleotides not matched to a gene: 18. CDR3 loop: CASSTPAGTGGFLGYNEQFF. Here the CDR3 DNA reads TGTGCCAGCAGCACCCCTGCCGGGACAGGGGGCTTTTTAGGGTACAATGAGCAGTTCTTC. The variable domain in full, with the rest retrieved from reference TRBV5-4 and TRBJ2-1, is ETGVTQSPTHLIKTRGQQVTLRCSSQSGHNTVSWYQQALGQGPQFIFQYYREEENGRGNFPPRFSGLQFPNYSSELNVNALELDDSALYLCASSTPAGTGGFLGYNEQFFGPGTRLTVL.

The V gene is TRBV30, the J gene TRBJ2-6, with a tentative D call TRBD1 (6 bases). CDR3 length: 16 residues. The ends were cut back, 5 bases at V and 1 base at J, with 15 bases in the middle. Germline CDR1 GTSNPN, CDR2 SVGIG (reference sequence). The CDR3 DNA sequence: TGTGCCTGGGAACCCTTGACAGGTTCTGGGGCCAACGTCCTGACTTTC. Amino acids: CAWEPLTGSGANVLTF.

V is TRBV30 and J is TRBJ1-2; D may be TRBD1 (5 bases). The germline V gene encodes CDR1 GTSNPN and CDR2 SVGIG (reference sequence). Deletions cut 4 bases from V and 7 bases from J, with 10 bases between. The CDR3 consists of 11 residues. The CDR3 spells CAWTPGGGYTF. The CDR3, as DNA: TGTGCCTGGACCCCGGGGGGTGGCTACACCTTC.

V is TRBV28 and J is TRBJ1-2, with D possibly being TRBD1 (5 bases). Trimming stripped 8 bases from V and 7 bases from J, with 11 bases between. Germline V CDR1 and CDR2: MDHEN, SYDVKM. The length of the CDR3 is 11 residues. The DNA for the CDR3 is TGTGCCAGCCAAGGGGATCGTGGCTACACCTTC. It specifies CASQGDRGYTF.

The chain is built from TRBV28 and TRBJ1-5, with TRBD1 identical over 7 bases. This CDR3 spans 14 amino acids. The trim removed 1 base at V and 7 bases at J, leaving 4 bases unmatched. The germline CDR1 and CDR2 sequences are MDHEN and SYDVKM. As DNA, the CDR3 is TGTGCCAGCAGTTTATCGACAGGGTACCAGCCCCAGCATTTT. This encodes CASSLSTGYQPQHF.

This chain uses TRBV5-4 with TRBJ1-1, with 7 bases that match TRBD1. The CDR3 has 15 amino acids. In germline, CDR1 is SGHNT, CDR2 YYREEE (reference sequence). Trimming removed 4 bases from V and 2 bases from J; junction bases left unmatched: 8. The CDR3 region is CASSPYGTANTEAFF. For the CDR3, the DNA is TGTGCCAGCAGCCCCTACGGGACAGCTAACACTGAAGCTTTCTTT.

The CDR3 reads CASSEQPSGINNEQFF. The CDR3 DNA reads TGTGCCAGCAGTGAACAGCCTAGCGGGATTAACAATGAGCAGTTCTTC. The V and J genes are TRBV6-1 and TRBJ2-1; 9 bases agree with TRBD2. The CDR3 has 16 amino acids. Germline CDR1 reads MNHNS; CDR2 reads SASEGT. Trimming removed 2 bases from V and 5 bases from J; junction bases left unmatched: 7.

DNA for the CDR3: TGTGCCAGCAGCTTAGCGCGACAGACTAACTATGGCTACACCTTC. It specifies CASSLARQTNYGYTF. V and J are TRBV7-8 and TRBJ1-2; tentative D call: TRBD1 (5 bases). This CDR3 is 15 amino acids long. The V and J ends lost 0 bases and 0 bases respectively, with 8 bases between them. Germline CDR1 is SGHVS and CDR2 is FQNEAQ.

The V gene is TRBV27, the J gene TRBJ1-5; possible D gene TRBD1, 6 bases. CDR1 and CDR2 (germline): MNHEY, SMNVEV (reference sequence). There are 13 residues in the CDR3. The V end lost 4 bases, the J end lost 9 bases, and 13 bases lay between the germline ends. The CDR3 loop reads CASSSQGITPQHF. CDR3 DNA sequence: TGTGCCAGCAGTTCACAGGGAATCACGCCCCAGCATTTT.

The V gene is TRBV2, the J gene TRBJ2-1; 8 bases match TRBD2. V was pared by 2 bases and J by 8 bases, with 8 bases of the junction left unmatched. The CDR3 contains 15 residues. Germline V gene sequence: CDR1 SNHLY, CDR2 FYNNEI. CDR3 DNA: TGTGCCAGCAGTGAAAAGGGACTAGGATCCCATGAGCAGTTCTTC. It specifies CASSEKGLGSHEQFF. Using reference TRBV2 and TRBJ2-1 for the parts outside the CDR3, the full variable domain is EPEVTQTPSHQVTQMGQEVILRCVPISNHLYFYWYRQILGQKVEFLVSFYNNEISEKSEIFDDQFSVERPDGSNFTLKIRSTKLEDSAMYFCASSEKGLGSHEQFFGPGTRLTVL.

The chain employs TRBV5-4 and TRBJ2-3; 13 bases fit TRBD2. V gave up 4 bases and J gave up 6 bases; unmatched junction bases: 8. The CDR3 is made up of 16 amino acids. CDR1 and CDR2 (germline): SGHNT, YYREEE (reference sequence). The CDR3 DNA follows: TGTGCCAGCAGCCTGGGACTAGCGGGATTCAAGGATACGCAGTATTTT. Its translation is CASSLGLAGFKDTQYF.

This clone was detected a few times. DNA of the CDR3: TGTGCCAGCAGCTTGTCCGGGAGGGAAGAGACCCAGTACTTC. The encoded protein is CASSLSGREETQYF. V usage is TRBV11-2 and J usage is TRBJ2-5; TRBD2 aligns across 8 bases. Germline CDR1 SGHAT, CDR2 FQNNGV. The V segment lost 3 bases and the J segment 3 bases; nucleotides outside the gene matches: 3. The CDR3 is made up of 14 amino acids. Supplemented by reference TRBV11-2 and TRBJ2-5, the full variable domain reads EAGVAQSPRYKIIEKRQSVAFWCNPISGHATLYWYQQILGQGPKLLIQFQNNGVVDDSQLPKDRFSAERLKGVDSTLKIQPAKLEDSAVYLCASSLSGREETQYFGPGTRLLVL.

The gene calls are TRBV6-5 and TRBJ2-3, with 12 bases that match TRBD2. The length of the CDR3 is 16 residues. After removal of 0 bases from V and 6 bases from J, the junction contained 4 bases not matched to a gene. Germline V gene data show CDR1 as MNHEY and CDR2 as SVGAGI. Here the CDR3 DNA reads TGTGCCAGCAGTTACTCTCTAGCGGGAGGGCCTGATACGCAGTATTTT. This gives the protein CASSYSLAGGPDTQYF.

The V gene is TRBV6-5, the J gene TRBJ1-3; D unclear. CDR3 length equals 16 residues. Trimming removed 0 bases from V and 0 bases from J, with 9 bases in between. Per the germline V gene, CDR1 is MNHEY and CDR2 is SVGAGI. CDR3 amino acids: CASSYSGLRSGNTIYF. The CDR3 DNA reads TGTGCCAGCAGTTACTCTGGGCTCCGCTCTGGAAACACCATATATTTT.

V gene TRBV21-1 combines with J gene TRBJ2-1; the listed D gene, TRBD2, was not tested against the DNA. TRBV21-1 is deemed a pseudogene. CDR3 length equals 12 residues. The CDR3 protein is CASDGSGNEQFF. For the CDR3, the DNA is TGTGCCAGCGACGGTAGCGGGAATGAGCAGTTCTTC.

A few counts support this clone. V is TRBV28 and J is TRBJ1-4; maybe TRBD1 (5 bases). Trimming pared 3 bases from V and 3 bases from J, leaving 8 bases between. Germline CDR1 is MDHEN and CDR2 is SYDVKM. The CDR3 contains 14 residues. The CDR3 DNA reads TGTGCCAGCAGTTTGGGAGGGGCTAATGAAAAACTGTTTTTT. It encodes CASSLGGANEKLFF.

This clone was counted only a few times. This chain links TRBV5-3 with TRBJ2-3, with a tentative D call TRBD2 (5 bases). TRBV5-3 counts as an open reading frame of uncertain function. V was trimmed by 5 bases and J by 6 bases, leaving 7 bases between them. The length of the CDR3 is 11 residues. CDR3 sequence (DNA): TGTGCCAGAAGGTCGGGGGATACGCAGTATTTT. This codes for CARRSGDTQYF.

This chain uses TRBV9 with TRBJ2-7, with D unclear. Trimming left V 7 bases short and J 1 base short, with 9 bases between. CDR1 and CDR2 from the germline V gene are SGDLS and YYNGEE. This CDR3 has 12 amino acids. CDR3 amino acids: CASGPDSYEQYF. CDR3 bases: TGTGCCAGCGGGCCAGATTCCTACGAGCAGTACTTC.

This rearrangement joins TRBV19 to TRBJ1-5; 7 nucleotides agree with TRBD1. CDR1 is LNHDA and CDR2 is SQIVND in the germline V gene (reference sequence). The length of the CDR3 is 16 residues. Trimming cost V 1 base and J 3 bases; bases outside gene matches: 6. CDR3 nucleotides: TGTGCCAGTAGTATAGCAGGGGGACAGTTCAATCAGCCCCAGCATTTT. Amino acid sequence: CASSIAGGQFNQPQHF.

CDR3 sequence: CASSPLGGEQFF. For the CDR3, the DNA is TGTGCCAGCAGTCCCCTAGGAGGAGAGCAGTTCTTC. The chain has TRBV28 and TRBJ2-1; weak D call: TRBD2 (5 bases). There are 12 residues in the CDR3. CDR1 is MDHEN and CDR2 is SYDVKM in the germline V gene. Trimming cost V 5 bases and J 10 bases, with 12 bases left between them. Full variable domain (rest looked up from reference TRBV28 and TRBJ2-1): DVKVTQSSRYLVKRTGEKVFLECVQDMDHENMFWYRQDPGLGLRLIYFSYDVKMKEKGDIPEGYSVSREKKERFSLILESASTNQTSMYLCASSPLGGEQFFGPGTRLTVL.

The sample holds a few counts of this clone. This chain links TRBV7-8 with TRBJ1-2; TRBD1 agrees at 10 bases. The V gene end was trimmed by 5 bases and the J gene end by 9 bases; junction bases not matched to a gene: 12. CDR3 length: 15 residues. CDR1 is SGHVS and CDR2 is FQNEAQ in the germline V gene. In nucleotides, the CDR3 is TGTGCCAGCAGCCCCCCCTATTGGACAGGGGGAAGCTACACCTTC. Translating gives CASSPPYWTGGSYTF. The variable domain in full, with the rest retrieved from reference TRBV7-8 and TRBJ1-2, is GAGVSQSPRYKVAKRGQDVALRCDPISGHVSLFWYQQALGQGPEFLTYFQNEAQLDKSGLPSDRFFAERPEGSVSTLKIQRTQQEDSAVYLCASSPPYWTGGSYTFGSGTRLTVV.

V and J are TRBV11-3 and TRBJ2-1; possible D gene TRBD1, 6 bases. Trimming took 4 bases from V and 2 from J, leaving 12 bases between them. Germline CDR1 SGHNT, CDR2 YENEEA. This CDR3 comprises 15 residues. CDR3 in amino acids: CASSYETGPYNEQFF. CDR3 sequence (DNA): TGTGCCAGCAGCTACGAGACAGGCCCCTACAATGAGCAGTTCTTC. The whole variable domain, filled in from reference TRBV11-3 and TRBJ2-1, reads EAGVVQSPRYKIIEKKQPVAFWCNPISGHNTLYWYLQNLGQGPELLIRYENEEAVDDSQLPKDRFSAERLKGVDSTLKIQPAELGDSAVYLCASSYETGPYNEQFFGPGTRLTVL.

The chain is built from TRBV6-5 and TRBJ2-7, with TRBD2 identical over 9 bases. Germline-derived CDR1 and CDR2 are MNHEY and SVGAGI. The CDR3 contains 16 residues. V was pared by 2 bases and J by 6 bases, with 11 bases of the junction left unmatched. CDR3 protein: CASSYGRGRAFSEQYF. The CDR3 DNA reads as TGTGCCAGCAGTTACGGTCGCGGGAGGGCCTTCAGCGAGCAGTACTTC.